A single sample is the source of the 21 T cell receptor beta chains below, sequenced in a study of regulatory T cells in long-lasting Graves disease (TCRdb year 2021). Taken with the paper, the label for time point translates to: newly diagnosed GD, antithyroid drugs for less than 3 months. For both TCR sequencing and RNA sequencing, RNA was extracted from PBMCs in TRIzol. The library relied on multiplex PCR. The sequencer was an Illumina HiSeq 4000. To build TCR beta libraries, CDR3 regions were amplified by Arm-PCR using iRepertoire HTBI primers. TCRdb ran its own pipeline on the public reads, namely fastp trimming at Q25 and MiXCR clone calling, and kept in-frame beta chains. Here each entry gathers all rows of one CDR3 protein and keeps the most common genes and DNA. The sample profile shows about 620,000 distinct CDR3 sequences; under 20% of them were found once. Roughly 18% of the sample lies in the top ten.

This sample also appeared in a second study, on T cells in Graves' hyperthyroidism and ophthalmopathy.

The source material was peripheral blood mononuclear cells (PBMCs), sampled at new diagnosis, from a patient treated with antithyroid drugs. The receptors stem from a woman aged 25-40 years with Graves disease. Donor details come from another sample of the same person, matched by shared clones.

This clonotype was picked up a small number of times. This chain links TRBV7-9 with TRBJ2-5; 10 bases are a match to TRBD2. Trimming removed 10 bases from V and 5 bases from J; junction bases left unmatched: 13. In germline, CDR1 is SEHNR, CDR2 FQNEAQ (reference sequence). CDR3 size: 15 residues. The CDR3, as DNA: TGTGCCACCGTGGCTAGCGGGAGTGTTGGGGAGACCCAGTACTTC. The encoded protein is CATVASGSVGETQYF. The full variable domain, rest sourced from reference TRBV7-9 and TRBJ2-5, is DTGVSQNPRHKITKRGQNVTFRCDPISEHNRLYWYRQTLGQGPEFLTYFQNEAQLEKSRLLSDRFSAERPKGSFSTLEIQRTEQGDSAMYLCATVASGSVGETQYFGPGTRLLVL.

This clonotype was seen a handful of times. This chain connects TRBV5-1 to TRBJ2-1; TRBD2 agrees at 9 bases. V lost 4 bases to trimming and J lost 6 bases; unmatched junction nucleotides: 11. Germline lookup yields CDR1 SGHRS and CDR2 YFSETQ. The CDR3 has 16 amino acids. The CDR3 nucleotides read TGCGCCAGCAGCAGCAAACTAGCGGGTAGTGGCAATGAGCAGTTCTTC. This sequence encodes CASSSKLAGSGNEQFF.

This clonotype was seen ten or more times. The CDR3 DNA is TGTGCCAGCAGTGCCCAAACGGGTCAGCCCCAGCATTTT. Translation gives CASSAQTGQPQHF. The J gene is TRBJ1-5, the V gene TRBV6-1, with no clear D. The CDR3 extends over 13 amino acids. The germline V gene has CDR1 MNHNS and CDR2 SASEGT. Trimming pared 4 bases from V and 6 bases from J, leaving 10 bases between.

This clonotype has ten or more counts. The chain employs TRBV7-9 and TRBJ2-7, with 7 positions matching TRBD2. CDR1 and CDR2 from the germline V gene are SEHNR and FQNEAQ (reference sequence). This CDR3 is 14 amino acids long. Trimming at V came to 2 bases and at J to 4 bases, leaving 5 bases not matched to a gene. The DNA of the CDR3 is TGTGCCAGCAGCTTATCGGGACTACTATACGAGCAGTACTTC. It is translated as CASSLSGLLYEQYF.

This clonotype was counted many times. The V call is TRBV20-1, the J call TRBJ2-3; 10 nucleotides agree with TRBD2. Germline V gene lookup returns CDR1 DFQATT and CDR2 SNEGSKA (reference sequence). The CDR3 is made up of 14 amino acids. This CDR3 is CRGTGTSGTDTQYF. In DNA, the CDR3 is TGCAGGGGCACTGGGACTAGCGGCACAGATACGCAGTATTTT.

This chain joins TRBV7-9 and TRBJ2-3; the match to TRBD1 covers 10 bases. This CDR3 region has 15 residues. The germline CDR1 and CDR2 sequences are SEHNR and FQNEAQ (reference sequence). Germline trimming cut 5 bases from V and 4 bases from J; bases unmatched to any gene: 6. CDR3 nucleotides: TGTGCCAGCAGCGACCTGGGACAGGGGTCAGATACGCAGTATTTT. Amino acids: CASSDLGQGSDTQYF.

This clonotype was observed a few times. This chain joins TRBV6-1 and TRBJ2-1; D remains unclear. Deletions cut 1 base from V and 10 bases from J, with 8 bases between. The CDR3 consists of 12 residues. The germline CDR1 and CDR2 sequences are MNHNS and SASEGT. As DNA, the CDR3 is TGTGCCAGCAGTGAAGTATTGGGGGAGCAGTTCTTC. Amino acid sequence: CASSEVLGEQFF.

This clonotype was picked up a small number of times. The genes are TRBV2 and TRBJ2-1, with 9 bases aligning to TRBD1. The V gene's germline CDR1 is SNHLY and CDR2 FYNNEI. This CDR3 is 16 amino acids long. V lost 4 bases and J lost 2; bases outside the gene matches: 6. CDR3 bases: TGTGCCAGCAGTGGGGGACAGGGCTTCCCCTACAATGAGCAGTTCTTC. It specifies CASSGGQGFPYNEQFF.

This chain links TRBV7-9 with TRBJ2-2, with D maybe TRBD1 (6 bases). The CDR3 totals 14 residues. The germline V and J ends were trimmed by 5 bases and 7 bases, with 14 bases remaining between them. Germline CDR1 SEHNR, CDR2 FQNEAQ (reference sequence). The DNA of the CDR3 is TGTGCCAGCAGCCCAAGACAGGAAGGCGGGGAGCTGTTTTTT. Protein product: CASSPRQEGGELFF.

This clonotype appeared many times. The chain links TRBV28 to TRBJ2-5; possibly TRBD1 for D (6 bases). Between the trimmed V and J ends, which lost 7 bases and 3 bases, there was a span of 15 bases. Germline values: CDR1 MDHEN, CDR2 SYDVKM. This CDR3 has 14 amino acids. CDR3 in amino acids: CASNNSDRKETQYF. The CDR3 DNA reads as TGTGCCAGCAATAATTCAGACAGGAAAGAGACCCAGTACTTC.

The genes are TRBV20-1 and TRBJ2-2, with 8 bases that match TRBD1. The germline gives CDR1 DFQATT, CDR2 SNEGSKA (reference sequence). The CDR3 sequence is 16 residues long. V lost 5 bases, J lost 0 bases, and 8 bases stayed unmatched. This CDR3 is CSARLQGVSNTGELFF. CDR3 bases: TGCAGTGCTCGCCTACAGGGGGTTTCGAACACCGGGGAGCTGTTTTTT.

The chain employs TRBV5-1 and TRBJ2-7; 7 bases line up with TRBD1. The CDR3 runs to 14 residues. V trimming: 5 bases; J trimming: 0 bases; junction bases outside the gene matches: 5. Germline V gene sequence: CDR1 SGHRS, CDR2 YFSETQ. The CDR3 loop reads CASRGDSYSYEQYF. The CDR3 region has the DNA TGCGCCAGCAGGGGGGACAGTTACTCCTACGAGCAGTACTTC.

This clonotype was counted ten times or more. The chain joins TRBV7-2 to TRBJ1-1, with a possible D match to TRBD1 (6 bases). Germline CDR1 is SGHTA and CDR2 is FQGNSA. V gave up 3 bases and J gave up 8 bases, with 10 bases separating them. The CDR3 has 12 amino acids. The CDR3 DNA reads TGTGCCAGCAGCTTGGTACAGGGCGAAGCTTTCTTT. Its translation is CASSLVQGEAFF.

The rearrangement links TRBV10-3 to TRBJ2-5, with 8 positions matching TRBD2. Trimming took 0 bases from V and 6 from J; bases not matched to a gene: 9. The germline gives CDR1 ENHRY, CDR2 SYGVKD. The CDR3 length is 16 residues. DNA of the CDR3: TGTGCCATCAGTGAGTCTGGTAGCGGGGTGCAGAAGACCCAGTACTTC. It is translated as CAISESGSGVQKTQYF.

This clonotype was recorded at least ten times. The chain employs TRBV6-1 and TRBJ1-2; no clear D gene. The V end was cut by 4 bases, the J end by 3 bases, with 9 bases between. The V gene's germline CDR1 is MNHNS and CDR2 SASEGT. The CDR3 totals 13 residues. For the CDR3, the DNA is TGTGCCAGCAGTGCGGACTGGTACTATGGCTACACCTTC. Its protein product is CASSADWYYGYTF.

V is TRBV30 and J is TRBJ1-5; no definite D call. With 1 base removed from V and 0 bases from J, the gap between germline ends came to 1 base. Per the germline V gene, CDR1 is GTSNPN and CDR2 is SVGIG (reference sequence). The CDR3 runs to 12 residues. The CDR3 nucleotides are TGTGCCTGGAGTGGTAGCAATCAGCCCCAGCATTTT. It yields the protein CAWSGSNQPQHF.

A remark on this clonotype: At one end, the junction sequence differs from germline, possibly due to a read error. V gene TRBV5-1 combines with J gene TRBJ2-7; 8 positions match TRBD2. CDR1 SGHRS and CDR2 YFSETQ come from the germline V gene. This CDR3 region has 16 residues. Here the CDR3 DNA reads TGTGCCAGCAGCTCTAATGTCGGGACTAGGATCCACGAGCAGTACTTC. Translated: CASSSNVGTRIHEQYF. Full variable domain (rest looked up from reference TRBV5-1 and TRBJ2-7): KAGVTQTPRYLIKTRGQQVTLSCSPISGHRSVSWYQQTPGQGLQFLFEYFSETQRNKGNFPGRFSGRQFSNSRSEMNVSTLELGDSALYLCASSSNVGTRIHEQYFGPGTRLTVT.

This chain uses TRBV7-8 with TRBJ2-1, with unresolved D. The V end lost 2 bases, the J end lost 4 bases, and 15 bases lay between the germline ends. Germline V lookup: CDR1 SGHVS, CDR2 FQNEAQ. CDR3 length: 16 residues. CDR3: CASSLSRAMKYNEQFF. As DNA, the CDR3 is TGTGCCAGCAGCTTAAGCCGGGCTATGAAATACAATGAGCAGTTCTTC. The full variable domain, its missing parts supplied by reference TRBV7-8 and TRBJ2-1, is GAGVSQSPRYKVAKRGQDVALRCDPISGHVSLFWYQQALGQGPEFLTYFQNEAQLDKSGLPSDRFFAERPEGSVSTLKIQRTQQEDSAVYLCASSLSRAMKYNEQFFGPGTRLTVL.

This clonotype was seen many times. The chain is built from TRBV20-1 and TRBJ1-1; a possible D gene is TRBD1 (5 bases). Trimming took 6 bases from V and 1 from J, leaving 12 bases between them. Germline lookup yields CDR1 DFQATT and CDR2 SNEGSKA (reference sequence). The CDR3 spans 13 residues. The CDR3 DNA reads as TGCAGTGCCCCTCAGACAGCGAACACTGAAGCTTTCTTT. Protein: CSAPQTANTEAFF.

This clonotype was recorded at least ten times. The rearrangement links TRBV7-2 to TRBJ2-2, with TRBD2 matching 14 bases. The CDR3 sequence is 17 residues long. V trimming: 10 bases; J trimming: 6 bases; junction bases outside the gene matches: 13. Germline CDR1 is SGHTA and CDR2 is FQGNSA. The DNA for the CDR3 is TGTGCCAACGACCAAACCGGACTAGCGGGGGGAGCCGGGGAGCTGTTTTTT. It yields the protein CANDQTGLAGGAGELFF.

This clonotype was counted ten times or more. The chain uses TRBV28 and TRBJ2-5; 7 bases fit TRBD2. The V and J ends lost 2 bases and 5 bases, in that order; junction bases with no gene match: 8. CDR1 MDHEN and CDR2 SYDVKM come from the germline V gene. The CDR3 spans 15 residues. Here the CDR3 DNA reads TGTGCCAGCAGTTTACTCGGTAGCGGGCGGGAGACCCAGTACTTC. It yields the protein CASSLLGSGRETQYF.